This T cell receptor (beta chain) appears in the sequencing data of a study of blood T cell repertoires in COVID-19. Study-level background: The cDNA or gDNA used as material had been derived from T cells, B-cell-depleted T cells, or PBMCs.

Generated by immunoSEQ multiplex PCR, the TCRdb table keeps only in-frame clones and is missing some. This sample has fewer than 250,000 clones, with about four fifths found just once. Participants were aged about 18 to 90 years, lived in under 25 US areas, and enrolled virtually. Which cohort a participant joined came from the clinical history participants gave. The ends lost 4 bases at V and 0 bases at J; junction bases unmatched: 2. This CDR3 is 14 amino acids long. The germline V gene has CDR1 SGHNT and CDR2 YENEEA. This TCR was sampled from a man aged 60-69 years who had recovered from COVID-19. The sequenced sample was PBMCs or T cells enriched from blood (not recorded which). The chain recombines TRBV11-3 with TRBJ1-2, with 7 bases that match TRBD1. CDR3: CASSSGQPNYGYTF. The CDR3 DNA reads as TGTGCCAGCAGCTCGGGACAGCCTAACTATGGCTACACCTTC.